The 15 T cell receptor beta chains given below trace back to one sample, sequenced in a study of blood T cell repertoires in COVID-19. Clones were read by immunoSEQ multiplex PCR, and TCRdb kept only the in-frame ones, dropping some. The sample consists of under 400,000 clones, 90% of them appearing once. Sequencing was done on a sample of peripheral blood. Every receptor here comes from a young woman with COVID-19, enrolled during active disease.

The chain links TRBV5-6 to TRBJ2-2, with a weak D call TRBD2 (5 bases). Trimming pared 0 bases from V and 15 bases from J, leaving 15 bases between. The CDR3 consists of 13 residues. Germline CDR1 is SGHDT and CDR2 is YYEEEE. The CDR3 is CASSLAASTKMFF. CDR3 nucleotides: TGTGCCAGCAGCTTGGCGGCTAGCACTAAGATGTTTTTT.

The chain recombines TRBV27 with TRBJ2-1; 8 bases align to TRBD2. This CDR3 has 13 residues. Losses at the gene ends were 9 bases for V and 2 bases for J; bases not matched to a gene: 3. Germline V CDR1 and CDR2: MNHEY, SMNVEV (reference sequence). The CDR3 spells CASTSGAYNEQFF. The CDR3 coding sequence is TGTGCCAGTACTAGCGGAGCCTACAATGAGCAGTTCTTC.

The chain carries TRBV30 and TRBJ1-1, with 9 bases matching TRBD1. The J segment lost 2 bases and the V segment lost 2 bases, leaving 3 bases of the junction unmatched. This CDR3 is 14 amino acids long. Germline loops: CDR1 GTSNPN, CDR2 SVGIG (reference sequence). CDR3 DNA: TGTGCCTGGAGTAGGACAGGGGCTAACACTGAAGCTTTCTTT. Translated, it gives CAWSRTGANTEAFF.

The chain carries TRBV9 and TRBJ2-1; 7 bases line up with TRBD2. V lost 1 base to trimming and J lost 4 bases; unmatched junction nucleotides: 8. CDR1 and CDR2 (germline): SGDLS, YYNGEE. The CDR3 spans 16 residues. The CDR3 reads CASSVLAGAEYNEQFF. The CDR3 region has the DNA TGTGCCAGCAGCGTATTGGCGGGAGCCGAATACAATGAGCAGTTCTTC.

V usage is TRBV3-1 (or the pseudogene TRBV3-2) and J usage is TRBJ2-5; D is perhaps TRBD1 (6 bases). CDR1 is LGHDT, CDR2 YNNKEL, per germline (reference sequence). This CDR3 spans 15 amino acids. Trimming left V 0 bases short and J 1 base short, with 9 bases between. DNA for the CDR3: TGTGCCAGCAGCCAAGATGGCAGGGGCCAAGAGACCCAGTACTTC. Its translation: CASSQDGRGQETQYF.

The V and J genes are TRBV12-3 or TRBV12-4 and TRBJ1-1, with D tentatively TRBD1 (6 bases). The CDR3 runs to 13 residues. Trimming cost V 6 bases and J 7 bases, with 15 bases left between them. CDR3 in amino acids: CASRPSTGLEAFF. The CDR3 DNA reads as TGTGCCAGCAGGCCCTCTACAGGGCTTGAAGCTTTCTTT.

This chain connects TRBV11-2 to TRBJ1-2; the D is unclear. There are 13 residues in the CDR3. Germline V gene lookup returns CDR1 SGHAT and CDR2 FQNNGV. V lost 2 bases to trimming and J lost 8 bases, with 12 bases between them. CDR3 nucleotide sequence: TGTGCCAGCAGCTTAAACGGGGAAGTCGGCTACACCTTC. It is translated as CASSLNGEVGYTF.

This clone has a single count. The chain has TRBV7-3 and TRBJ2-3; TRBD1 might be the D (6 bases). CDR1 and CDR2 (germline): SGHTA, FQGTGA. This CDR3 is 15 amino acids long. V lost 0 bases to trimming and J lost 4 bases, with 11 bases between them. DNA of the CDR3: TGTGCCAGCAGCTTAACGGCAGGGGAAGCAGATACGCAGTATTTT. Translating it yields CASSLTAGEADTQYF.

This chain links TRBV29-1 with TRBJ1-3; D remains ambiguous. Germline-derived CDR1 and CDR2 are SQVTM and ANQGSEA. V dropped 1 base and J dropped 6 bases, with 10 bases sitting between them. The CDR3 has 13 residues. This CDR3 is CSVEAGSQNTIYF. CDR3 nucleotide sequence: TGCAGCGTTGAAGCGGGGAGCCAAAACACCATATATTTT.

This chain connects TRBV5-5 to TRBJ2-7; 7 bases agree with TRBD1. The CDR3 contains 14 residues. The junction had 2 bases not matched to a gene; V was cut back by 0 bases and J by 2 bases. Per the germline V gene, CDR1 is SGHKS and CDR2 is YYEKEE (reference sequence). The CDR3 region is CASSLGTGAYEQYF. The CDR3 DNA reads as TGTGCCAGCAGCTTGGGGACAGGAGCCTACGAGCAGTACTTC.

The rearrangement uses TRBV10-3 and TRBJ2-1; D is uncertain. This CDR3 has 13 amino acids. Trimming removed 2 bases at V and 4 bases at J, with 6 bases between. Per germline, CDR1 ENHRY and CDR2 SYGVKD. The CDR3 region is CAISEPTYNEQFF. The CDR3 nucleotides read TGTGCCATCAGTGAGCCCACTTACAATGAGCAGTTCTTC.

The rearrangement links TRBV19 to TRBJ1-5, with 11 bases matching TRBD1. The germline CDR1 and CDR2 sequences are LNHDA and SQIVND (reference sequence). This CDR3 comprises 16 residues. Trimming cost V 3 bases and J 6 bases; bases outside gene matches: 7. In DNA form, the CDR3 reads TGTGCCAGTAGTATTCCCGGACAGGGGGCCGCTCAGCCCCAGCATTTT. It translates to CASSIPGQGAAQPQHF.

Worth noting for this clone: This sample includes further DNA sequences coding for the same CDR3. This sequence joins TRBV5-6 and TRBJ2-2, with 10 bases lining up with TRBD1. The CDR3 runs 15 residues. Germline V lookup: CDR1 SGHDT, CDR2 YYEEEE. V shed 4 bases, J shed 3 bases, and the junction held 3 bases outside the gene matches. CDR3 amino acids: CASSPGTGDTGELFF. The CDR3 DNA reads TGTGCCAGCAGCCCCGGGACAGGGGACACCGGGGAGCTGTTTTTT.

The chain carries TRBV27 and TRBJ2-1; 14 bases are a match to TRBD2. CDR3 length: 16 residues. The germline gives CDR1 MNHEY, CDR2 SMNVEV (reference sequence). Trimming took 4 bases from V and 5 from J; bases not matched to a gene: 4. DNA for the CDR3: TGTGCCAGCAGTTCCTGGACTAGCGGGAGGAACAATGAGCAGTTCTTC. Protein: CASSSWTSGRNNEQFF.

This chain links TRBV28 with TRBJ1-2; D perhaps matches TRBD1 (5 bases). This CDR3 region has 16 residues. With 3 bases removed from V and 0 bases from J, the gap between germline ends came to 14 bases. Germline assignment: CDR1 MDHEN and CDR2 SYDVKM. The CDR3 protein is CASSFRYRLANYGYTF. The CDR3 region has the DNA TGTGCCAGCAGTTTCCGATACAGGTTAGCTAACTATGGCTACACCTTC.